This TCR beta chain comes out of a study of control samples from healthy donors and cancer patients. Germline V gene lookup returns CDR1 KGHDR and CDR2 SFDVKD. V shed 5 bases and J shed 8 bases, with 15 bases lying between them. This CDR3 is 14 amino acids long. This table comes from immunoSEQ multiplex PCR, and its TCRdb copy is limited to in-frame clones, with some not included. The sample contains around 150,000 clones, 89% of which appear only once. The chain couples TRBV24-1 to TRBJ1-5; D remains unclear. The source is a man aged 25 to 40 in good health. Input material: blood. CDR3 sequence: CATSADPKGEPQHF. CDR3 nucleotide sequence: TGTGCCACCAGTGCAGACCCCAAAGGTGAGCCCCAGCATTTT.